These T cell receptor beta chains were read from a single sample in a study of blood T cell repertoires in COVID-19. Here immunoSEQ multiplex PCR was the method, and the copy in TCRdb shows in-frame clones only, minus some. The sample carries more than 200,000 clones, about 90% recorded once. Material: PBMCs or T cells enriched from blood (not recorded which). Every receptor here comes from a woman aged 30 to 39 who had been exposed to COVID-19. Both conserved end residues are part of each CDR3. The D gene is left open where the match is weak. Size is omitted from some rows. Given values are once, few, many or a class for expanded clones.

CDR3 protein: CASSTERDRGQPQHF
CDR3 DNA: TGTGCCAGTAGTACCGAAAGGGACAGGGGTCAGCCCCAGCATTTT
V gene: TRBV19
clone size: NA
J gene: TRBJ1-5
D gene: TRBD1
CDR3 length: 15

CDR3 protein: CSASRSNQPQHF
CDR3 DNA: TGCAGTGCTAGTCGGAGCAATCAGCCCCAGCATTTT
V gene: TRBV20-1
clone size: NA
J gene: TRBJ1-5
D gene: NA
CDR3 length: 12

CDR3 protein: CASSQTSGRGYEQYF
CDR3 DNA: TGCGCCAGCAGCCAGACTAGCGGGAGAGGCTACGAGCAGTACTTC
V gene: TRBV4-1
clone size: NA
J gene: TRBJ2-7
D gene: TRBD2
CDR3 length: 15

CDR3 protein: CASSWGTSGNLNYEQYF
CDR3 DNA: TGTGCCAGCAGCTGGGGGACTAGCGGGAACTTAAACTACGAGCAGTACTTC
V gene: TRBV11-2
clone size: NA
J gene: TRBJ2-7
D gene: TRBD2
CDR3 length: 17

CDR3 protein: CASSDSLAGVSDTQYF
CDR3 DNA: TGTGCCAGCAGTGATTCACTAGCGGGAGTTTCAGATACGCAGTATTTT
V gene: TRBV25-1
clone size: once
J gene: TRBJ2-3
D gene: TRBD2
CDR3 length: 16

CDR3 protein: CASSPNRGGVANTGELFF
CDR3 DNA: TGTGCCAGCAGCCCGAATCGGGGTGGCGTCGCGAACACCGGGGAGCTGTTTTTT
V gene: TRBV11-2
clone size: NA
J gene: TRBJ2-2
D gene: NA
CDR3 length: 18

CDR3 protein: CASSQGLASDIQYF
CDR3 DNA: TGTGCCAGCAGCCAAGGACTAGCATCGGACATTCAGTACTTC
V gene: TRBV3-1/TRBV3-2
clone size: NA
J gene: TRBJ2-4
D gene: TRBD2
CDR3 length: 14

CDR3 protein: CATRKPGQGARETQYF
CDR3 DNA: TGTGCCACCAGGAAGCCGGGACAGGGGGCCCGAGAGACCCAGTACTTC
V gene: TRBV15
clone size: NA
J gene: TRBJ2-5
D gene: TRBD1
CDR3 length: 16

CDR3 protein: CASSVGGGGTEAFF
CDR3 DNA: TGTGCCAGCAGCGTAGGCGGGGGGGGTACTGAAGCTTTCTTT
V gene: TRBV9
clone size: NA
J gene: TRBJ1-1
D gene: NA
CDR3 length: 14

CDR3 protein: CASSPGQRLISPLHF
CDR3 DNA: TGTGCCAGCAGCCCCGGACAGAGGTTAATTTCACCCCTCCACTTT
V gene: TRBV7-2
clone size: NA
J gene: TRBJ1-6
D gene: NA
CDR3 length: 15

CDR3 protein: CASSLSAGAYNEQFF
CDR3 DNA: TGTGCCAGCAGCTTAAGCGCGGGGGCCTACAATGAGCAGTTCTTC
V gene: TRBV7-3
clone size: NA
J gene: TRBJ2-1
D gene: TRBD2
CDR3 length: 15

CDR3 protein: CASRKEGYTF
CDR3 DNA: TGTGCCAGCAGGAAGGAGGGCTACACCTTC
V gene: TRBV27
clone size: NA
J gene: TRBJ1-2
D gene: NA
CDR3 length: 10

CDR3 protein: CAISAGGLTYNEQFF
CDR3 DNA: TGTGCCATCAGTGCGGGAGGCCTGACCTACAATGAGCAGTTCTTC
V gene: TRBV10-3
clone size: NA
J gene: TRBJ2-1
D gene: TRBD2
CDR3 length: 15

CDR3 protein: CAISESGGDSPYTF
CDR3 DNA: TGTGCCATCAGTGAGTCAGGGGGCGATTCTCCCTACACCTTC
V gene: TRBV10-3
clone size: NA
J gene: TRBJ1-2
D gene: TRBD1
CDR3 length: 14

CDR3 protein: CASSSTSGTYEQYF
CDR3 DNA: TGTGCCAGCAGCTCGACTAGCGGGACCTACGAGCAGTACTTC
V gene: TRBV5-4
clone size: NA
J gene: TRBJ2-7
D gene: TRBD2
CDR3 length: 14

CDR3 protein: CASSLASVYNEQFF
CDR3 DNA: TGCGCCAGCAGCTTGGCTAGCGTCTACAATGAGCAGTTCTTC
V gene: TRBV5-1
clone size: NA
J gene: TRBJ2-1
D gene: NA
CDR3 length: 14

CDR3 protein: CASSYSVRTGGGTEAFF
CDR3 DNA: TGCGCCAGCAGCTACTCGGTTAGGACAGGGGGTGGCACTGAAGCTTTCTTT
V gene: TRBV5-1
clone size: NA
J gene: TRBJ1-1
D gene: TRBD1
CDR3 length: 17

CDR3 protein: CASSQDRKGGYGYTF
CDR3 DNA: TGCGCCAGCAGCCAAGATCGTAAAGGGGGATATGGCTACACCTTC
V gene: TRBV4-1
clone size: NA
J gene: TRBJ1-2
D gene: NA
CDR3 length: 15

CDR3 protein: CSVEGVIAGRSYNEQFF
CDR3 DNA: TGCAGCGTTGAAGGAGTAATAGCGGGACGATCCTACAATGAGCAGTTCTTC
V gene: TRBV29-1
clone size: once
J gene: TRBJ2-1
D gene: TRBD2
CDR3 length: 17

CDR3 protein: CASSGGLRDRDRNGYTF
CDR3 DNA: TGTGCCAGCAGCGGAGGACTCCGGGACAGGGATAGGAATGGCTACACCTTC
V gene: TRBV9
clone size: NA
J gene: TRBJ1-2
D gene: TRBD1
CDR3 length: 17

CDR3 protein: CASRGQTGSEQYF
CDR3 DNA: TGTGCCAGCAGGGGCCAGACAGGGAGCGAGCAGTACTTC
V gene: TRBV6-5
clone size: NA
J gene: TRBJ2-7
D gene: TRBD1
CDR3 length: 13

CDR3 protein: CASSFLAGGLSGELFF
CDR3 DNA: TGTGCCAGCAGCTTCCTAGCGGGAGGGCTTTCCGGGGAGCTGTTTTTT
V gene: TRBV11-2
clone size: NA
J gene: TRBJ2-2
D gene: TRBD2
CDR3 length: 16

CDR3 protein: CASSRTVLAGVEQYF
CDR3 DNA: TGTGCCAGTAGCCGCACTGTATTAGCGGGAGTCGAGCAGTACTTC
V gene: TRBV19
clone size: NA
J gene: TRBJ2-7
D gene: TRBD2
CDR3 length: 15

CDR3 protein: CASSRTSGRAFTGTDTQYF
CDR3 DNA: TGTGCCAGCAGCCGGACTAGCGGGAGGGCCTTTACCGGCACAGATACGCAGTATTTT
V gene: TRBV3-1/TRBV3-2
clone size: NA
J gene: TRBJ2-3
D gene: TRBD2
CDR3 length: 19

CDR3 protein: CASSQGTPTYEQYF
CDR3 DNA: TGTGCCAGCAGCCAGGGGACACCAACCTACGAGCAGTACTTC
V gene: TRBV5-5
clone size: once
J gene: TRBJ2-7
D gene: NA
CDR3 length: 14

CDR3 protein: CASSFWTGTDGYTF
CDR3 DNA: TGTGCCAGCAGCTTCTGGACAGGGACTGATGGCTACACCTTC
V gene: TRBV7-9
clone size: NA
J gene: TRBJ1-2
D gene: TRBD1
CDR3 length: 14

CDR3 protein: CASCRDRGNNEQFF
CDR3 DNA: TGTGCCAGCTGCCGGGACAGGGGGAACAATGAGCAGTTCTTC
V gene: TRBV2
clone size: NA
J gene: TRBJ2-1
D gene: TRBD1
CDR3 length: 14

CDR3 protein: CASSPDLLARAWDEQFF
CDR3 DNA: TGCGCCAGCAGCCCGGACCTGCTAGCGCGAGCCTGGGATGAGCAGTTCTTC
V gene: TRBV5-1
clone size: once
J gene: TRBJ2-1
D gene: NA
CDR3 length: 17

CDR3 protein: CASSHSGLRDTQYF
CDR3 DNA: TGTGCCAGCAGCCATAGCGGTCTAAGGGATACGCAGTATTTT
V gene: TRBV5-4
clone size: NA
J gene: TRBJ2-3
D gene: NA
CDR3 length: 14

CDR3 protein: CASSQPRQGRNSPLHF
CDR3 DNA: TGCGCCAGCAGCCAGCCCCGACAGGGGAGGAATTCACCCCTCCACTTT
V gene: TRBV4-1
clone size: NA
J gene: TRBJ1-6
D gene: TRBD1
CDR3 length: 16

CDR3 protein: CASSGSMGNGYTF
CDR3 DNA: TGTGCCAGCAGTGGGAGCATGGGGAATGGCTACACCTTC
V gene: TRBV27
clone size: NA
J gene: TRBJ1-2
D gene: NA
CDR3 length: 13

CDR3 protein: CASSYFGQKNTEAFF
CDR3 DNA: TGTGCCAGCAGTTACTTCGGACAGAAGAACACTGAAGCTTTCTTT
V gene: TRBV6-5
clone size: few
J gene: TRBJ1-1
D gene: NA
CDR3 length: 15

CDR3 protein: CASSRRVETGTGSSRNTIYF
CDR3 DNA: TGTGCCAGCAGCCGCCGCGTGGAGACCGGGACAGGGTCTAGTAGAAACACCATATATTTT
V gene: TRBV6-6
clone size: NA
J gene: TRBJ1-3
D gene: TRBD1
CDR3 length: 20

CDR3 protein: CASSRRDNYNSPLHF
CDR3 DNA: TGTGCCAGCAGTCGCCGGGACAACTATAATTCACCCCTCCACTTT
V gene: TRBV3-1/TRBV3-2
clone size: NA
J gene: TRBJ1-6
D gene: NA
CDR3 length: 15

CDR3 protein: CASSPETGDSGNTIYF
CDR3 DNA: TGTGCCAGCTCACCAGAGACCGGGGACTCTGGAAACACCATATATTTT
V gene: TRBV18
clone size: NA
J gene: TRBJ1-3
D gene: NA
CDR3 length: 16

CDR3 protein: CASSLDGLAGAGDTQYF
CDR3 DNA: TGTGCCAGCAGCTTAGATGGTCTAGCGGGAGCGGGAGATACGCAGTATTTT
V gene: TRBV11-2
clone size: NA
J gene: TRBJ2-3
D gene: TRBD2
CDR3 length: 17

CDR3 protein: CASSFPGTGGGGELFF
CDR3 DNA: TGTGCCAGCAGCTTCCCCGGGACAGGGGGAGGCGGGGAGCTGTTTTTT
V gene: TRBV11-2
clone size: once
J gene: TRBJ2-2
D gene: TRBD1
CDR3 length: 16

CDR3 protein: CASNPTDSPPLHF
CDR3 DNA: TGTGCCAGCAACCCGACGGACAGTCCACCCCTCCACTTT
V gene: TRBV28
clone size: NA
J gene: TRBJ1-6
D gene: NA
CDR3 length: 13

CDR3 protein: CALQTDLSEAFF
CDR3 DNA: TGTGCCTTGCAGACAGACCTGTCTGAAGCTTTCTTT
V gene: TRBV30
clone size: NA
J gene: TRBJ1-1
D gene: NA
CDR3 length: 12

CDR3 protein: CASSRGTAQYSNQPQHF
CDR3 DNA: TGTGCCAGCAGTCGCGGGACAGCACAGTATAGCAATCAGCCCCAGCATTTT
V gene: TRBV6-6
clone size: NA
J gene: TRBJ1-5
D gene: TRBD1
CDR3 length: 17

CDR3 protein: CASSLDSHRGNEQYF
CDR3 DNA: TGTGCCAGCAGCTTAGATTCCCACAGGGGGAACGAGCAGTACTTC
V gene: TRBV7-2
clone size: NA
J gene: TRBJ2-7
D gene: TRBD1
CDR3 length: 15

CDR3 protein: CASSRQGGYTF
CDR3 DNA: TGTGCCAGCAGCAGACAGGGTGGCTACACCTTC
V gene: TRBV12-3/TRBV12-4
clone size: NA
J gene: TRBJ1-2
D gene: TRBD1
CDR3 length: 11

CDR3 protein: CASSPPRGLAETQYF
CDR3 DNA: TGTGCCAGCTCACCACCAAGGGGACTAGCAGAGACCCAGTACTTC
V gene: TRBV18
clone size: NA
J gene: TRBJ2-5
D gene: TRBD2
CDR3 length: 15

CDR3 protein: CAGDYEQYF
CDR3 DNA: TGCGCCGGAGACTACGAGCAGTACTTC
V gene: TRBV4-1
clone size: NA
J gene: TRBJ2-7
D gene: NA
CDR3 length: 9

CDR3 protein: CASSLGVRDSNEQFF
CDR3 DNA: TGCGCCAGCAGCTTGGGCGTCAGGGATAGTAATGAGCAGTTCTTC
V gene: TRBV5-1
clone size: NA
J gene: TRBJ2-1
D gene: NA
CDR3 length: 15